This T cell receptor beta chain was sequenced during a study of identifying expanded T cells in peripheral blood. Trimming at V came to 5 bases and at J to 0 bases, leaving 6 bases not matched to a gene. Germline CDR1 and CDR2: MNHEY and SMNVEV (reference sequence). The CDR3 is 17 amino acids. The data were produced by immunoSEQ multiplex PCR, yet TCRdb's version contains in-frame clones alone and is incomplete. The table records some 72,000 clones, 90% of them present only once. The sequence was obtained from a person aged 18 to 69 in good health. Sample: blood. The chain carries TRBV27 and TRBJ2-6, with 8 bases identical to TRBD1. The CDR3 loop is CASSKTGALSGANVLTF. As DNA, the CDR3 is TGTGCCAGCAGTAAGACAGGGGCTCTCTCTGGGGCCAACGTCCTGACTTTC. Filled out from reference TRBV27 and TRBJ2-6, the complete variable domain reads EAQVTQNPRYLITVTGKKLTVTCSQNMNHEYMSWYRQDPGLGLRQIYYSMNVEVTDKGDVPEGYKVSRKEKRNFPLILESPSPNQTSLYFCASSKTGALSGANVLTFGAGSRLTVL.